These T cell receptor beta chains were read from a single sample in a study of cytomegalovirus exposure and HLA in healthy donors. TCRdb keeps only in-frame clones here, not all; method: immunoSEQ multiplex PCR. The sample gives about 180,000 clones, about three quarters of which show up once; roughly 5.8% is in the top ten. The material sequenced was PBMCs. These receptor sequences come from a man aged 35 to 55 in good health and CMV-seropositive. Each CDR3 is given with its conserved first and last residue. Each record gives: CDR3 protein, CDR3 DNA, J gene, D gene, clone size, V gene. D genes are given only for firm matches. Rows give clone size only sometimes, using once, few, many, or a class for an expanded clone.

CDR3: CASSPTGDGANYGYTF
DNA: TGTGCCAGCAGCCCGACAGGGGACGGAGCTAACTATGGCTACACCTTC
J: TRBJ1-2
D: TRBD1
size: once
V: TRBV11-3

CDR3: CASSQGQGRRYEQYF
DNA: TGTGCCAGCAGCCAAGGACAGGGTCGAAGGTACGAGCAGTACTTC
J: TRBJ2-7
D: TRBD1
size: NA
V: TRBV14

CDR3: CASSVLGQASSTDTQYF
DNA: TGTGCCAGCAGCGTTTTGGGACAGGCCTCAAGCACAGATACGCAGTATTTT
J: TRBJ2-3
D: TRBD1
size: NA
V: TRBV9

CDR3: CASSLEDRGWRNTGELFF
DNA: TGTGCCAGCAGCTTAGAGGACAGGGGATGGCGGAACACCGGGGAGCTGTTTTTT
J: TRBJ2-2
D: TRBD1
size: NA
V: TRBV11-3

CDR3: CASRGLAANTGELFF
DNA: TGTGCCAGTAGAGGACTAGCGGCGAACACCGGGGAGCTGTTTTTT
J: TRBJ2-2
D: TRBD2
size: once
V: TRBV19

CDR3: CASSLLAGGSGELFF
DNA: TGTGCCAGCAGCTTACTAGCGGGAGGATCCGGGGAGCTGTTTTTT
J: TRBJ2-2
D: TRBD2
size: NA
V: TRBV7-6

CDR3: CASSWGLNYEQYF
DNA: TGTGCCAGCAGCTGGGGGCTTAACTACGAGCAGTACTTC
J: TRBJ2-7
D: NA
size: NA
V: TRBV7-8

CDR3: CSVGPGGEGDTQYF
DNA: TGCAGCGTTGGCCCCGGGGGGGAGGGGGATACGCAGTACTTT
J: TRBJ2-3
D: TRBD2
size: NA
V: TRBV29-1

CDR3: CASSRSPETPEQYF
DNA: TGTGCCAGCAGTCGATCTCCGGAGACCCCCGAGCAGTACTTC
J: TRBJ2-7
D: NA
size: NA
V: TRBV6-5

CDR3: CASSLSGVPQVGELFF
DNA: TGCGCCAGCAGCTTGTCCGGGGTACCGCAGGTCGGGGAGCTGTTTTTT
J: TRBJ2-2
D: NA
size: once
V: TRBV5-1

CDR3: CASSLGQGRETQYF
DNA: TGCGCCAGCAGCTTGGGTCAGGGCCGAGAGACCCAGTACTTC
J: TRBJ2-5
D: NA
size: NA
V: TRBV5-1

CDR3: CASKGGQGGANEAFF
DNA: TGTGCCAGTAAAGGAGGACAGGGGGGAGCGAATGAAGCTTTCTTT
J: TRBJ1-1
D: TRBD1
size: NA
V: TRBV19

CDR3: CASSKGLDIQYF
DNA: TGTGCCAGCTCGAAGGGGTTGGACATTCAGTACTTC
J: TRBJ2-4
D: NA
size: NA
V: TRBV9

CDR3: CASSIRRGNQPQHF
DNA: TGTGCCAGTAGTATTAGAAGGGGAAATCAGCCCCAGCATTTT
J: TRBJ1-5
D: NA
size: NA
V: TRBV19

CDR3: CASSWTSIAGAGEQFF
DNA: TGTGCCAGCAGCTGGACCTCTATCGCAGGGGCCGGGGAGCAGTTCTTC
J: TRBJ2-1
D: NA
size: NA
V: TRBV11-3

CDR3: CASSSQGAHSGNTIYF
DNA: TGTGCCAGCAGCTCTCAGGGGGCCCACTCTGGAAACACCATATATTTT
J: TRBJ1-3
D: TRBD1
size: NA
V: TRBV7-2

CDR3: CASSLALLAEHTDTQYF
DNA: TGTGCCAGCAGCTTAGCCCTACTAGCGGAACACACAGATACGCAGTATTTT
J: TRBJ2-3
D: TRBD2
size: NA
V: TRBV7-9

CDR3: CASRRPSGSGDTQYF
DNA: TGTGCCAGCAGGCGACCGAGCGGGAGTGGAGATACGCAGTATTTT
J: TRBJ2-3
D: TRBD2
size: NA
V: TRBV28

CDR3: CASTLGGPVGSYEQYF
DNA: TGTGCCAGCACCCTAGGAGGGCCCGTTGGTTCCTACGAGCAGTACTTC
J: TRBJ2-7
D: NA
size: NA
V: TRBV2

CDR3: CASSQVQGVEQYF
DNA: TGTGCCAGCAGCCAAGTACAGGGGGTCGAGCAGTACTTC
J: TRBJ2-7
D: TRBD1
size: NA
V: TRBV14

CDR3: CASSPLWEGTAYEQYF
DNA: TGTGCCAGTAGTCCCCTTTGGGAGGGCACGGCCTACGAGCAGTACTTC
J: TRBJ2-7
D: TRBD2
size: few
V: TRBV19

CDR3: CASTPSPQLAGVETQYF
DNA: TGTGCCAGCACCCCCTCACCCCAGCTAGCGGGAGTGGAGACCCAGTACTTC
J: TRBJ2-5
D: TRBD2
size: NA
V: TRBV2

CDR3: CATRAPSTYEQYF
DNA: TGTGCCACCAGGGCCCCATCCACCTACGAGCAGTACTTC
J: TRBJ2-7
D: NA
size: NA
V: TRBV6-6

CDR3: CASSPYLAGPDGEQYF
DNA: TGTGCCAGCAGTCCCTATCTAGCGGGGCCCGATGGGGAGCAGTACTTC
J: TRBJ2-7
D: TRBD2
size: NA
V: TRBV27

CDR3: CASRTHLSRGRGQPQHF
DNA: TGTGCCAGCAGGACGCACTTGAGCAGGGGTCGGGGCCAGCCCCAGCATTTT
J: TRBJ1-5
D: NA
size: NA
V: TRBV28

CDR3: CASSLTGRSYEQYF
DNA: TGTGCCAGCAGCCTGACAGGGAGATCCTACGAGCAGTACTTC
J: TRBJ2-7
D: TRBD1
size: NA
V: TRBV27

CDR3: CASNGGFHEQYF
DNA: TGTGCCAGCAATGGGGGGTTCCACGAGCAGTACTTC
J: TRBJ2-7
D: NA
size: once
V: TRBV27

CDR3: CASRQGSNQPQHF
DNA: TGTGCCAGCAGACAGGGTAGCAATCAGCCCCAGCATTTT
J: TRBJ1-5
D: NA
size: NA
V: TRBV6-6

CDR3: CASSFRDSGTDTQYF
DNA: TGTGCCAGCAGTTTCCGGGACAGTGGCACAGATACGCAGTATTTT
J: TRBJ2-3
D: TRBD1
size: NA
V: TRBV6-1

CDR3: CASIGQGYGYTF
DNA: TGTGCCAGCATTGGACAGGGCTATGGCTACACCTTC
J: TRBJ1-2
D: TRBD1
size: NA
V: TRBV6-1

CDR3: CASSVAQPSLTYEQYF
DNA: TGTGCCAGCAGCGTAGCACAGCCGTCATTAACCTACGAGCAGTACTTC
J: TRBJ2-7
D: NA
size: NA
V: TRBV9

CDR3: CASSVATLSSGNTIYF
DNA: TGTGCCAGCAGTGTCGCCACCCTGAGTTCTGGAAACACCATATATTTT
J: TRBJ1-3
D: NA
size: NA
V: TRBV6-1

CDR3: CATSRVQAGDTDTQYF
DNA: TGTGCCACCAGCAGAGTTCAAGCGGGGGACACAGATACGCAGTATTTT
J: TRBJ2-3
D: TRBD2
size: NA
V: TRBV15

CDR3: CASSPGTENEQFF
DNA: TGTGCCAGCAGCCCGGGGACAGAAAATGAGCAGTTCTTC
J: TRBJ2-1
D: TRBD1
size: once
V: TRBV7-7

CDR3: CASSAGTGRNEKLFF
DNA: TGTGCCAGTAGTGCCGGGACAGGGAGGAATGAAAAACTGTTTTTT
J: TRBJ1-4
D: TRBD1
size: NA
V: TRBV19

CDR3: CASSFKQETDTQYF
DNA: TGTGCCAGCAGTTTTAAACAGGAGACAGATACGCAGTATTTT
J: TRBJ2-3
D: NA
size: NA
V: TRBV28

CDR3: CASSRADGSYYEQYF
DNA: TGCGCCAGCAGCCGGGCTGATGGGTCCTACTACGAGCAGTACTTC
J: TRBJ2-7
D: NA
size: NA
V: TRBV4-1

CDR3: CASSIDRSNEKLFF
DNA: TGTGCCAGTAGTATTGATAGGAGCAATGAAAAACTGTTTTTT
J: TRBJ1-4
D: NA
size: NA
V: TRBV19

CDR3: CASRRIAGSYNEQFF
DNA: TGTGCCAGCAGGAGAATAGCGGGGTCCTACAATGAGCAGTTCTTC
J: TRBJ2-1
D: TRBD2
size: NA
V: TRBV6-1

CDR3: CASSLRGLAGAEGPDTQYF
DNA: TGCGCCAGCAGCTTAAGGGGACTAGCGGGAGCCGAGGGGCCAGATACGCAGTATTTT
J: TRBJ2-3
D: TRBD2
size: NA
V: TRBV5-1

CDR3: CASSLPGENTIYF
DNA: TGCGCCAGCAGCTTACCGGGGGAAAACACCATATATTTT
J: TRBJ1-3
D: NA
size: few
V: TRBV5-1

CDR3: CASSVDGQGVNSQYF
DNA: TGTGCCAGCAGCGTAGATGGGCAGGGGGTGAACAGTCAGTACTTC
J: TRBJ2-4
D: TRBD1
size: NA
V: TRBV9

CDR3: CSVEMTGGGIQYF
DNA: TGCAGCGTTGAAATGACAGGAGGTGGCATTCAGTACTTC
J: TRBJ2-4
D: NA
size: NA
V: TRBV29-1

CDR3: CASTQGGMGQPQHF
DNA: TGTGCCAGCACCCAGGGAGGGATGGGCCAGCCCCAGCATTTT
J: TRBJ1-5
D: NA
size: NA
V: TRBV28

CDR3: CASSLVSNTIYF
DNA: TGTGCCAGCAGCTTAGTTTCGAACACCATATATTTT
J: TRBJ1-3
D: NA
size: NA
V: TRBV11-2

CDR3: CASSLSAGGGQPQHF
DNA: TGCGCCAGCAGCTTGAGCGCAGGGGGAGGTCAGCCCCAGCATTTT
J: TRBJ1-5
D: TRBD1
size: once
V: TRBV5-1

CDR3: CASSLDQLGGWTEAFF
DNA: TGTGCCAGCAGCTTAGATCAACTTGGGGGCTGGACTGAAGCTTTCTTT
J: TRBJ1-1
D: NA
size: NA
V: TRBV7-9

CDR3: CASSDGRGAFF
DNA: TGTGCCAGCAGTGACGGGAGGGGAGCTTTCTTT
J: TRBJ1-1
D: NA
size: NA
V: TRBV6-6

CDR3: CASSPRGNEKLFF
DNA: TGTGCCAGCAGTCCCCGAGGCAATGAAAAACTGTTTTTT
J: TRBJ1-4
D: NA
size: NA
V: TRBV27

CDR3: CASSPWGEETQYF
DNA: TGTGCCAGCAGCCCGTGGGGAGAGGAGACCCAGTACTTC
J: TRBJ2-5
D: NA
size: once
V: TRBV5-8

CDR3: CASSLLLGRGTQYF
DNA: TGTGCCAGCAGCTTGTTGCTAGGAAGGGGTACGCAGTATTTT
J: TRBJ2-3
D: NA
size: NA
V: TRBV5-6

CDR3: CASSVLGVEQFF
DNA: TGTGCCAGCAGCGTACTAGGAGTTGAGCAGTTCTTC
J: TRBJ2-1
D: NA
size: NA
V: TRBV5-8

CDR3: CASSGVNYGYTF
DNA: TGTGCCAGCTCTGGAGTTAACTATGGCTACACCTTC
J: TRBJ1-2
D: NA
size: NA
V: TRBV2

CDR3: CASSSFWGDSEQYF
DNA: TGTGCCAGCAGCTCCTTTTGGGGGGATAGCGAGCAGTACTTC
J: TRBJ2-7
D: NA
size: NA
V: TRBV11-3